Listed here are 27 T cell receptor beta chains from one sample, sequenced in a study of T cell repertoires in cytomegalovirus infection. TCRdb itself ran the reads through MiXCR, one entry per CDR3 protein. The sample contains around 100,000 distinct CDR3 sequences, around 10% of which appear only once. What these receptors recognize is not known. Sequencing was carried out using PBMCs, sequenced either directly or after in vitro stimulation (not recorded which). The receptor source for this set is a human donor in good health (CMV status not recorded). Some clones in this sample may be carry-over from other donors' samples.

This clonotype showed up just a few times. This chain uses TRBV15 with TRBJ1-5; a possible D gene is TRBD1 (6 bases). The CDR3 covers 14 residues. The germline gives CDR1 LNHNV, CDR2 YYDKDF (reference sequence). Between the trimmed V and J ends, which lost 3 bases and 5 bases, there was a span of 11 bases. The CDR3 sequence is CATSRAGVDQPQHF. In nucleotides, the CDR3 is TGTGCCACCAGCAGGGCAGGGGTAGATCAGCCCCAGCATTTT. Looking up the rest from reference TRBV15 and TRBJ1-5 gives the full variable domain: DAMVIQNPRYQVTQFGKPVTLSCSQTLNHNVMYWYQQKSSQAPKLLFHYYDKDFNNEADTPDNFQSRRPNTSFCFLDIRSPGLGDTAMYLCATSRAGVDQPQHFGDGTRLSIL.

The CDR3 nucleotides read TGTGCCAGCAGCTTAGAAACTAGCGGCGCCTACGAGCAGTACGTC. Amino acid sequence: CASSLETSGAYEQYV. The chain has TRBV11-2 and TRBJ2-7, with 8 positions matching TRBD2. V lost 0 bases, J lost 2 bases, and 3 bases stayed unmatched. The germline CDR1 and CDR2 sequences are SGHAT and FQNNGV. The CDR3 covers 15 residues.

This clonotype was seen many times. The chain employs TRBV7-9 and TRBJ1-1, with 8 bases identical to TRBD1. CDR3 length equals 18 residues. Germline CDR1 SEHNR, CDR2 FQNEAQ (reference sequence). J gave up 1 base and V 1 base, and 11 bases lay outside the gene matches. The CDR3 nucleotides are TGTGCCAGCAGCTTAGTCGGTTCAGGGGGCCGTCCGAACACTGAAGCTTTCTTT. This sequence encodes CASSLVGSGGRPNTEAFF.

This clonotype was picked up many times. The rearrangement links TRBV27 to TRBJ2-4; 7 bases match TRBD1. Germline CDR1 reads MNHEY; CDR2 reads SMNVEV (reference sequence). The CDR3 length is 14 residues. The ends lost 4 bases at V and 11 bases at J; junction bases unmatched: 11. The CDR3 region is CASSSTGEKDVQYF. The CDR3 nucleotides are TGTGCCAGCAGTTCCACAGGGGAAAAGGACGTTCAGTACTTC.

This clonotype was detected only a few times. The chain links TRBV19 to TRBJ2-1; 10 bases are shared with TRBD2. The V gene's germline CDR1 is LNHDA and CDR2 SQIVND (reference sequence). The CDR3 is 15 amino acids. The ends lost 9 bases at V and 9 bases at J; junction bases unmatched: 14. The CDR3 loop is CASANASGSGGEQFF. The CDR3 DNA reads as TGTGCCAGCGCAAACGCTAGCGGGAGCGGAGGTGAGCAGTTCTTC.

On this clonotype: Being one base from a much bigger clone, this may be a read error. V usage is TRBV6-1 and J usage is TRBJ1-1, with 10 positions matching TRBD1. CDR3 length: 13 amino acids. V lost 9 bases to trimming and J lost 9 bases; unmatched junction nucleotides: 10. Germline CDR1 MNHNS, CDR2 SASEGT. The CDR3 DNA reads TGTGCCAGTACGGACAGGGGGGGGACTAAAGCTTTCTTT. Its translation: CASTDRGGTKAFF.

This clonotype was detected ten times or more. The chain employs TRBV7-2 and TRBJ2-1, with 8 bases that match TRBD2. The CDR3 contains 16 residues. Germline CDR1 reads SGHTA; CDR2 reads FQGNSA. The V and J ends lost 6 bases and 8 bases, in that order; junction bases with no gene match: 15. The CDR3 region has the DNA TGTGCCAGCAGACGTAGGAGCGGGAGAGCGGTTGATGAGCAGTTCTTC. Its translation: CASRRRSGRAVDEQFF.

The table lists this clonotype with many counts. The genes are TRBV5-1 and TRBJ2-5, with D hard to call. The V gene lost 0 bases and the J gene lost 4 bases, with 10 bases spanning the gap. There are 14 residues in the CDR3. Germline V gene lookup returns CDR1 SGHRS and CDR2 YFSETQ. The CDR3 DNA reads as TGCGCCAGCAGCTTGGCCTGGCACCTAGAGACCCAGTACTTC. Amino acids: CASSLAWHLETQYF.

The chain combines TRBV12-5 with TRBJ2-3; D is ambiguous. Germline CDR1 and CDR2: LGHNT and FRNRAP. V was trimmed by 7 bases and J by 0 bases, leaving 8 bases between them. The CDR3 is made up of 13 amino acids. CDR3: CASALGSTDTQYF. CDR3 DNA sequence: TGTGCTAGTGCCCTGGGGAGCACAGATACGCAGTATTTT. The whole variable domain, filled in from reference TRBV12-5 and TRBJ2-3, reads DARVTQTPRHKVTEMGQEVTMRCQPILGHNTVFWYRQTMMQGLELLAYFRNRAPLDDSGMPKDRFSAEMPDATLATLKIQPSEPRDSAVYFCASALGSTDTQYFGPGTRLTVL.

This clonotype was counted ten times or more. The V and J genes are TRBV7-2 and TRBJ2-5; 10 nucleotides align to TRBD2. Germline CDR1 SGHTA, CDR2 FQGNSA. There are 16 residues in the CDR3. Trimming took 5 bases from V and 1 from J; bases not matched to a gene: 7. The CDR3 here is CASSRTSGTTQETQYF. CDR3 bases: TGTGCCAGCAGCAGGACTAGCGGTACTACCCAAGAGACCCAGTACTTC.

This clonotype came up many times. The CDR3: CASSPRRERTDTQYF. The DNA of the CDR3 is TGTGCCAGCAGCCCCCGGCGGGAGAGGACAGATACGCAGTATTTT. This chain uses TRBV7-8 with TRBJ2-3, with TRBD2 matching 7 bases. V lost 5 bases to trimming and J lost 3 bases; unmatched junction nucleotides: 8. In germline, CDR1 is SGHVS, CDR2 FQNEAQ. CDR3 length: 15 amino acids.

This chain connects TRBV12-3 or TRBV12-4 to TRBJ2-3; D is unresolved. This CDR3 spans 14 amino acids. V lost 6 bases and J 1 base, leaving 11 bases between the germline ends. The CDR3: CASSPPSGTDTQYF. The CDR3 coding sequence is TGTGCCAGCAGCCCACCTAGTGGCACAGATACGCAGTATTTT.

This clonotype was counted between two and nine times. The chain recombines TRBV25-1 with TRBJ2-3; no definite D call. The CDR3 consists of 16 residues. Trimming shortened V by 2 bases and J by 2 bases, and 14 bases separated the two germline ends. Germline CDR1 MGHDK, CDR2 SYGVNS. CDR3 in amino acids: CASSEPRGPFTDTQYF. The CDR3 DNA reads as TGTGCCAGCAGTGAACCCCGTGGGCCCTTCACAGATACGCAGTATTTT.

This clonotype was seen many times. V is TRBV7-2 and J is TRBJ2-3, with 8 positions matching TRBD2. Looked up from germline, CDR1 is SGHTA and CDR2 is FQGNSA. With 2 bases clipped from V and 7 bases from J, the junction kept 5 bases outside the gene matches. The CDR3 is made up of 14 amino acids. The CDR3 spells CASSLSGSAYTQYF. DNA of the CDR3: TGTGCCAGCAGCTTAAGCGGGAGTGCGTATACGCAGTATTTT.

This rearrangement joins TRBV7-9 to TRBJ1-2, with D possibly being TRBD1 (6 bases). Trimming took off 5 bases at V and 6 bases at J, with 13 bases between the two ends. Per germline, CDR1 SEHNR and CDR2 FQNEAQ (reference sequence). CDR3 length: 13 residues. In DNA form, the CDR3 reads TGTGCCAGCAGCGTAGACAGGCGGGATGGCTACACCTTC. Translation gives CASSVDRRDGYTF. The full variable domain, with the rest looked up from reference TRBV7-9 and TRBJ1-2, is DTGVSQNPRHKITKRGQNVTFRCDPISEHNRLYWYRQTLGQGPEFLTYFQNEAQLEKSRLLSDRFSAERPKGSFSTLEIQRTEQGDSAMYLCASSVDRRDGYTFGSGTRLTVV.

The table lists this clonotype with many counts. This chain uses TRBV7-2 with TRBJ2-3; TRBD2 aligns across 8 bases. The CDR3 loop spans 15 amino acids. V trimming: 1 base; J trimming: 2 bases; junction bases outside the gene matches: 2. CDR1 and CDR2 (germline): SGHTA, FQGNSA. CDR3 in amino acids: CASSLGLAFTDTQYF. Here the CDR3 DNA reads TGTGCCAGCAGCTTAGGACTAGCGTTCACAGATACGCAGTATTTT.

This clonotype was observed a few times. V gene TRBV5-5 combines with J gene TRBJ1-2; D remains unclear. V lost 1 base and J 8 bases, leaving 9 bases between the germline ends. Germline V gene data show CDR1 as SGHKS and CDR2 as YYEKEE (reference sequence). There are 12 residues in the CDR3. The CDR3, as DNA: TGTGCCAGCAGCTTGCTGGGATCCGGCTACACCTTC. Its protein is CASSLLGSGYTF.

This clonotype has only a few counts. This chain uses TRBV12-3 or TRBV12-4 with TRBJ1-5; D unclear. Trimming cost V 6 bases and J 0 bases, with 12 bases left between them. The CDR3 loop spans 15 amino acids. The CDR3 nucleotides are TGTGCCAGCAGCTTGGCAGGCGATAGCAATCAGCCCCAGCATTTT. Its translation is CASSLAGDSNQPQHF.

This clonotype was detected many times. V usage is TRBV18 and J usage is TRBJ1-5; no firm D call. The germline gives CDR1 KGHSH, CDR2 LQKENI. CDR3 length equals 15 residues. The V end lost 1 base, the J end lost 4 bases, and 11 bases lay between the germline ends. This CDR3 reads CASSPRGGRNQPQHF. CDR3 nucleotides: TGTGCCAGCTCACCACGCGGAGGACGAAATCAGCCCCAGCATTTT.

The table lists this clonotype with many counts. The V gene is TRBV7-2, the J gene TRBJ1-5, with 8 bases identical to TRBD1. CDR1 SGHTA and CDR2 FQGNSA come from the germline V gene. V was clipped by 2 bases and J by 7 bases; unmatched bases: 10. The CDR3 runs 16 residues. DNA of the CDR3: TGTGCCAGCAGCTTAAATCAGGACAGGGTTAGGCAGCCCCAGCATTTT. Encoded protein: CASSLNQDRVRQPQHF.

The V gene is TRBV7-3, the J gene TRBJ2-6; D call uncertain. This CDR3 is 16 amino acids long. The V gene's germline CDR1 is SGHTA and CDR2 FQGTGA. The V and J ends lost 5 bases and 1 base respectively, with 12 bases between them. CDR3 sequence: CASSPAGGSGANVLTF. CDR3 DNA sequence: TGTGCCAGCAGCCCCGCAGGCGGATCTGGGGCCAACGTCCTGACTTTC.

About this clonotype itself: Given a much more abundant clone one base away, this may be a read error. This chain uses TRBV6-8 with TRBJ2-1, with 9 bases matching TRBD2. The V gene's germline CDR1 is MNHGY and CDR2 SAAAGT. This CDR3 contains 16 residues. The chain's CDR3 is CASSPGFAGGPNEQIF. Here the CDR3 DNA reads TGTGCCAGCAGTCCCGGGTTTGCGGGAGGGCCCAATGAGCAGATCTTC.

This clonotype has a handful of counts. The rearrangement uses TRBV20-1 and TRBJ1-2; D is perhaps TRBD1 (5 bases). V was cut by 1 base and J by 6 bases, with 15 bases left in between. This CDR3 contains 14 residues. Germline V gives CDR1 DFQATT, CDR2 SNEGSKA (reference sequence). The CDR3 DNA reads TGCAGTGCTAGAGTGGCAGGGAGGGGCAATGGCTACACCTTC. Protein product: CSARVAGRGNGYTF.

V is TRBV6-5 and J is TRBJ1-4, with 10 positions matching TRBD1. The CDR3 has 15 amino acids. Germline V CDR1 and CDR2: MNHEY, SVGAGI. J gave up 8 bases and V 5 bases, and 8 bases lay outside the gene matches. CDR3 amino acids: CASSPPRDRGEKLFF. The CDR3 DNA reads as TGTGCCAGCAGTCCACCCCGGGACAGGGGCGAAAAACTGTTTTTT.

This chain joins TRBV6-1 and TRBJ2-3; no definite D call. Trimming took 1 base from V and 2 from J, leaving 7 bases between them. The CDR3 sequence is 14 residues long. The germline gives CDR1 MNHNS, CDR2 SASEGT. CDR3 DNA: TGTGCCAGCAGTGAAGGACTGTCCACAGATACGCAGTATTTT. The encoded protein is CASSEGLSTDTQYF.

The sample holds one count of this clonotype. The germline gene is not matched at one end of the junction; a read error may be the cause. J is TRBJ2-3 and V is TRBV12-3 or TRBV12-4; 8 bases are a match to TRBD2. There are 16 residues in the CDR3. CDR3 residues: CASSWGLAGLTVTQYF. Here the CDR3 DNA reads TGTGCCAGCAGTTGGGGGTTAGCGGGATTGACAGTTACGCAGTATTTT.

Many counts were recorded for this clonotype. At one end, the junction sequence differs from germline, possibly due to a read error. CDR3 DNA sequence: TGTGCTAGCAGCCCCCAACTTCTCGGTGAGCAGTTCTTC. It is translated as CASSPQLLGEQFF. The chain has TRBV7-7 and TRBJ2-1; no reliable D call. The germline gives CDR1 SSHAT, CDR2 FNYEAQ (reference sequence). The CDR3 runs to 13 residues.